This T cell receptor beta chain comes out of a study of early T cells in non-severe SARS-CoV-2 infection. Study-wide context: Sequenced bulk RNA came from whole blood that was unsorted, and chains were unpaired. Findings and caveats of the study: VDJdb matches were skewed toward anti-spike CD8 T cell responses.

Comments on this clonotype: Antigen specificity is unknown.

Unique molecular identifier tags were affixed to discrete cDNA molecules. TCRdb re-called the 5' RACE reads through MiXCR, storing one row per CDR3 protein. The sample holds around 31,000 distinct CDR3 sequences; 5.7% are singletons and the top ten take 6% to 7.5%. The CDR3 runs to 18 residues. With 4 bases clipped from V and 8 bases from J, the junction kept 13 bases outside the gene matches. Per the germline V gene, CDR1 is KGHSH and CDR2 is LQKENI. The genes are TRBV18 and TRBJ2-1; 14 positions match TRBD2. The sequence was collected from an adult who was a healthcare worker with PCR-confirmed SARS-CoV-2 infection or an uninfected control (not recorded which). Sequenced: whole blood. CDR3 residues: CASSQRSPGLAGVDEQFF. The CDR3, as DNA: TGTGCCAGCTCACAACGCTCGCCGGGACTAGCGGGAGTCGATGAGCAGTTCTTC. The full variable domain, rest sourced from reference TRBV18 and TRBJ2-1, is NAGVMQNPRHLVRRRGQEARLRCSPMKGHSHVYWYRQLPEEGLKFMVYLQKENIIDESGMPKERFSAEFPKEGPSILRIQQVVRGDSAAYFCASSQRSPGLAGVDEQFFGPGTRLTVL.